Included here is one T cell receptor beta chain sequence, with context. CDR1 is LGHDT and CDR2 is YNNKEL in the germline V gene (reference sequence). The CDR3 has 14 residues. The ends were cut back, 6 bases at V and 1 base at J, with 13 bases in the middle. This entry is derived from a study of T cell responses to AZD1222 COVID-19 vaccine. This table comes from immunoSEQ multiplex PCR, and its TCRdb copy is limited to in-frame clones, with some not included. The top ten clones hold under 1.5% of a sample with around 100,000 clones, about 86% of them seen once. Here the sequenced sample was peripheral blood, taken on day 0 of AZD1222 vaccination. The receptor's source is an adult in good health. The V gene is TRBV3-1 (or the pseudogene TRBV3-2), the J gene TRBJ2-7; D is perhaps TRBD2 (6 bases). Written as DNA, the CDR3 is TGTGCCAGCAGTCGCTCCGGGACTTCCTACGAGCAGTACTTC. This gives the protein CASSRSGTSYEQYF.